This T cell receptor beta chain was retrieved from a study of cytomegalovirus exposure and HLA in healthy donors. This clone was counted a single time. 60 Vbeta and 13 Jbeta primers were used in PCR. Clones were read by immunoSEQ multiplex PCR, and TCRdb kept only the in-frame ones, dropping some. This table has under 150,000 clones, roughly 79% appearing once. Trimming cost V 1 base and J 8 bases, with 17 bases left between them. The CDR3 contains 15 residues. Looked up from germline, CDR1 is SGHTA and CDR2 is FQGNSA. The sequenced sample was PBMCs. The source is a woman aged 45 to 65 in good health and CMV-seronegative. The rearrangement links TRBV7-2 to TRBJ1-2, with TRBD1 as a possible D gene (6 bases). CDR3 sequence (DNA): TGTGCCAGCAGCTTAGGAGCCCGGGGGGCGGAAGGCTACACCTTC. It is translated as CASSLGARGAEGYTF.